The 28 T cell receptor beta chains below were found in one sample sequenced in a study of blood T cell repertoires in COVID-19. The method was immunoSEQ multiplex PCR; TCRdb's version includes in-frame clones alone and lacks a portion of them. Of some 99,000 clones listed, 80% were seen once; the top ten hold approximately 4.2%. Sequenced: peripheral blood. Receptors were obtained from a human donor in a cohort sampled during active or convalescent COVID-19.

This sequence joins TRBV30 and TRBJ2-5, with 13 bases matching TRBD2. This CDR3 region has 15 residues. From germline, CDR1 is GTSNPN and CDR2 SVGIG (reference sequence). The ends lost 3 bases at V and 5 bases at J; junction bases unmatched: 6. CDR3 sequence: CAWRVGLAGLETQYF. CDR3 DNA sequence: TGTGCCTGGAGGGTGGGACTAGCGGGATTGGAGACCCAGTACTTC.

The CDR3 nucleotides are TGTGCCAGCAGCACGACAGGGGCAGAGACCCAGTACTTC. Amino acid sequence: CASSTTGAETQYF. The gene calls are TRBV6-5 and TRBJ2-5, with TRBD1 matching 8 bases. The CDR3 is 13 residues long. Trimming at V came to 6 bases and at J to 4 bases, leaving 4 bases not matched to a gene. In germline, CDR1 is MNHEY, CDR2 SVGAGI.

The rearrangement joins TRBV28 to TRBJ2-1; tentatively, D is TRBD2 (6 bases). Deletions cut 5 bases from V and 4 bases from J, with 18 bases between. Germline values: CDR1 MDHEN, CDR2 SYDVKM. CDR3 size: 16 residues. The CDR3 bases are TGTGCCAGCAGTCCCATTCCGGGAGTTCGTTACAATGAGCAGTTCTTC. It encodes CASSPIPGVRYNEQFF.

This chain joins TRBV19 and TRBJ2-3, with a possible D match to TRBD2 (6 bases). From germline, CDR1 is LNHDA and CDR2 SQIVND (reference sequence). The CDR3 covers 15 residues. Trimming took 1 base from V and 4 from J, leaving 12 bases between them. DNA of the CDR3: TGTGCCAGTAGTATAGCCGGGAGAGGCGCAGATACGCAGTATTTT. Amino acid sequence: CASSIAGRGADTQYF.

The chain's CDR3 is CASSTPLAGAVYEQYF. CDR3 nucleotides: TGTGCCAGCAGCACTCCCCTAGCGGGAGCAGTCTACGAGCAGTACTTC. The chain couples TRBV6-2 or TRBV6-3 to TRBJ2-7, with TRBD2 matching over 10 bases. J was trimmed by 3 bases and V by 6 bases; bases with no gene match: 11. The germline CDR1 and CDR2 sequences are MNHEY and SVGEGT. The CDR3 totals 16 residues.

The rearrangement joins TRBV7-2 to TRBJ2-1, with 9 bases lining up with TRBD2. Germline CDR1 reads SGHTA; CDR2 reads FQGNSA. J lost 4 bases, V lost 2 bases, and 15 bases had no gene match. This CDR3 contains 19 residues. The CDR3 loop reads CASSLRVAGAPTRYNEQFF. In DNA, the CDR3 is TGTGCCAGCAGCTTAAGGGTAGCGGGGGCCCCGACACGATACAATGAGCAGTTCTTC.

This rearrangement joins TRBV4-1 to TRBJ2-5; TRBD2 aligns across 9 bases. Germline-derived CDR1 and CDR2 are MGHRA and YSYEKL. The CDR3 covers 18 residues. V lost 4 bases and J lost 5; bases outside the gene matches: 17. This chain's CDR3 is CASSPAPLRGGALETQYF. CDR3 sequence (DNA): TGCGCCAGCAGCCCAGCACCCCTCCGCGGGGGGGCGTTGGAGACCCAGTACTTC.

In its sample, this clone was seen a few times. The V and J genes are TRBV28 and TRBJ1-5; 8 positions match TRBD1. CDR3 length equals 15 residues. CDR1 and CDR2 (germline): MDHEN, SYDVKM. The junction had 6 bases not matched to a gene; V was cut back by 6 bases and J by 2 bases. This chain's CDR3 is CASSKTGQGNQPQHF. As DNA, the CDR3 is TGTGCCAGCAGCAAAACGGGACAGGGCAATCAGCCCCAGCATTTT.

The chain is built from TRBV7-9 and TRBJ2-5; 8 positions match TRBD2. Trimming removed 5 bases from V and 0 bases from J; junction bases left unmatched: 8. This CDR3 has 16 residues. Per the germline V gene, CDR1 is SEHNR and CDR2 is FQNEAQ (reference sequence). In DNA form, the CDR3 reads TGTGCCAGCAGCCTAACCTGGCGGGAGGACCAAGAGACCCAGTACTTC. Its translation: CASSLTWREDQETQYF.

V gene TRBV29-1 combines with J gene TRBJ2-1; 7 positions agree with TRBD2. The CDR3 loop spans 16 amino acids. With V trimmed by 3 bases and J by 3 bases, 11 bases remained unmatched. The germline gives CDR1 SQVTM, CDR2 ANQGSEA. CDR3 sequence (DNA): TGCAGCGTTGAGGCGGGGGTAGGGTCAAGCTACAATGAGCAGTTCTTC. Translation: CSVEAGVGSSYNEQFF.

The rearrangement links TRBV28 to TRBJ1-1; 10 positions agree with TRBD1. J was trimmed by 1 base and V by 2 bases; bases with no gene match: 10. This CDR3 contains 18 residues. CDR1 is MDHEN and CDR2 is SYDVKM in the germline V gene. For the CDR3, the DNA is TGTGCCAGCAGTTTAGAGGGACAGGGGCGCTACTGGAACACTGAAGCTTTCTTT. Residues: CASSLEGQGRYWNTEAFF. Together with reference TRBV28 and TRBJ1-1, the CDR3 gives the full variable domain: DVKVTQSSRYLVKRTGEKVFLECVQDMDHENMFWYRQDPGLGLRLIYFSYDVKMKEKGDIPEGYSVSREKKERFSLILESASTNQTSMYLCASSLEGQGRYWNTEAFFGQGTRLTVV.

The chain joins TRBV25-1 to TRBJ2-7, with unresolved D. The germline CDR1 and CDR2 sequences are MGHDK and SYGVNS. The CDR3 totals 14 residues. V lost 2 bases, J lost 2 bases, and 10 bases lay in between. In DNA form, the CDR3 reads TGTGCCAGCAGTGAACGGAGCACGACCTACGAGCAGTACTTC. Amino acids: CASSERSTTYEQYF.

This clone was detected a few times. The V and J genes are TRBV5-6 and TRBJ1-1; D unclear. There are 14 residues in the CDR3. Trimming pared 0 bases from V and 3 bases from J, leaving 9 bases between. CDR1 SGHDT and CDR2 YYEEEE come from the germline V gene. CDR3 protein: CASSLGMRYTEAFF. The CDR3, as DNA: TGTGCCAGCAGCTTGGGGATGAGGTACACTGAAGCTTTCTTT.

This chain connects TRBV4-1 to TRBJ1-5; D not certain. CDR1 and CDR2 (germline): MGHRA, YSYEKL. CDR3 length equals 14 residues. Deletions cut 0 bases from V and 9 bases from J, with 12 bases between. In DNA form, the CDR3 reads TGCGCCAGCAGCCAAGAGGGAGTTTTGCGGCCCCAGCATTTT. Amino acids: CASSQEGVLRPQHF.

The rearrangement uses TRBV6-5 and TRBJ2-3, with 8 bases identical to TRBD2. The CDR3 runs to 15 residues. The V segment lost 8 bases and the J segment 3 bases; nucleotides outside the gene matches: 10. The germline CDR1 and CDR2 sequences are MNHEY and SVGAGI. The CDR3 region is CASCPRGGWTDTQYF. CDR3 nucleotides: TGTGCCAGCTGTCCTCGGGGGGGCTGGACAGATACGCAGTATTTT.

This clone was observed once. V is TRBV21-1 and J is TRBJ2-1; the D segment call TRBD1 is taken from the table without a DNA check. TRBV21-1 is an annotated pseudogene. This CDR3 contains 15 residues. The DNA of the CDR3 is TGTGCCAGCAGCGCTAAGCAGGGGTCCTACAATGAGCAGTTCTTC. This encodes CASSAKQGSYNEQFF.

The V gene is TRBV9, the J gene TRBJ1-3; no clear D. The CDR3 has 14 amino acids. V lost 7 bases to trimming and J lost 0 bases, with 11 bases between them. The germline V gene has CDR1 SGDLS and CDR2 YYNGEE. CDR3 region: CASSLSGSGNTIYF. The CDR3 nucleotides read TGTGCCAGCTCTTTGTCGGGCTCTGGAAACACCATATATTTT.

The V and J genes are TRBV6-5 and TRBJ1-6, with 7 bases matching TRBD1. The CDR3 has 15 residues. With 2 bases clipped from V and 5 bases from J, the junction kept 3 bases outside the gene matches. CDR1 MNHEY and CDR2 SVGAGI come from the germline V gene. The CDR3 is CASSYAGGHNSPLHF. The CDR3, as DNA: TGTGCCAGCAGTTACGCAGGGGGGCATAATTCACCCCTCCACTTT.

The chain is built from TRBV14 and TRBJ2-3; D not certain. This CDR3 spans 18 amino acids. Trimming shortened V by 4 bases and J by 0 bases, and 20 bases separated the two germline ends. Germline V gene sequence: CDR1 SGHDN, CDR2 FVKESK. The CDR3 sequence is CASSRPLTGSPSTDTQYF. The CDR3 DNA sequence: TGTGCCAGCAGCCGTCCCCTGACCGGGTCACCTAGCACAGATACGCAGTATTTT.

The rearrangement joins TRBV4-1 to TRBJ2-1; 8 bases align to TRBD2. This CDR3 contains 14 residues. Germline V gene sequence: CDR1 MGHRA, CDR2 YSYEKL. The V and J ends lost 4 bases and 8 bases, in that order; junction bases with no gene match: 7. The CDR3 DNA reads TGCGCCAGCAGCCCGGGGGGGTGGGGCGATGAGCAGTTCTTC. This codes for CASSPGGWGDEQFF.

The chain links TRBV6-5 to TRBJ2-7; 7 nucleotides agree with TRBD2. CDR3 size: 14 residues. Trimming at V came to 5 bases and at J to 12 bases, leaving 16 bases not matched to a gene. Looked up from germline, CDR1 is MNHEY and CDR2 is SVGAGI. Here the CDR3 reads CASSNANRGVSLYF. The CDR3 nucleotides are TGTGCCAGCAGTAACGCCAATCGGGGGGTTAGTCTGTACTTC.

The chain carries TRBV6-5 and TRBJ1-4; possibly TRBD1 for D (5 bases). The germline V and J ends were trimmed by 3 bases and 2 bases, with 7 bases remaining between them. The CDR3 is 14 residues long. The germline CDR1 and CDR2 sequences are MNHEY and SVGAGI. The CDR3 DNA reads TGTGCCAGCAGTTATGGGGGGACTAATGAAAAACTGTTTTTT. It encodes CASSYGGTNEKLFF.

The CDR3: CASSLAVRSNYGYTF. In nucleotides, the CDR3 is TGTGCCAGCAGCTTAGCTGTCAGATCTAACTATGGCTACACCTTC. The V gene is TRBV7-8, the J gene TRBJ1-2; D is ambiguous. The CDR3 sequence is 15 residues long. V was shortened by 0 bases and J by 0 bases, with 8 bases between the two germline ends. In germline, CDR1 is SGHVS, CDR2 FQNEAQ.

This chain links TRBV18 with TRBJ2-7, with D tentatively TRBD1 (5 bases). The V end was cut by 2 bases, the J end by 2 bases, with 7 bases between. Looked up from germline, CDR1 is KGHSH and CDR2 is LQKENI. The CDR3 runs 13 residues. CDR3 sequence reads: CASSPGATYEQYF. The CDR3 nucleotides read TGTGCCAGCTCACCAGGGGCCACCTACGAGCAGTACTTC. Full variable domain (missing parts from reference TRBV18 and TRBJ2-7): NAGVMQNPRHLVRRRGQEARLRCSPMKGHSHVYWYRQLPEEGLKFMVYLQKENIIDESGMPKERFSAEFPKEGPSILRIQQVVRGDSAAYFCASSPGATYEQYFGPGTRLTVT.

This chain links TRBV4-2 with TRBJ1-2; D might be TRBD1 (6 bases). The CDR3 has 14 residues. Germline V gene sequence: CDR1 LGHNA, CDR2 YNFKEQ. V lost 3 bases, J lost 4 bases, and 12 bases lay in between. The DNA for the CDR3 is TGTGCCAGCAGCCAGGGGGCTCTTAGCTATGGCTACACCTTC. Translation: CASSQGALSYGYTF.

The V call is TRBV7-2, the J call TRBJ2-1; perhaps TRBD2 as D (5 bases). The length of the CDR3 is 14 residues. V dropped 2 bases and J dropped 4 bases, with 9 bases sitting between them. Per germline, CDR1 SGHTA and CDR2 FQGNSA. In DNA, the CDR3 is TGTGCCAGCAGCTTAAAACTAGAGTACAATGAGCAGTTCTTC. Protein product: CASSLKLEYNEQFF.

J is TRBJ2-5 and V is TRBV6-1; 8 positions agree with TRBD2. After removal of 3 bases from V and 4 bases from J, the junction contained 10 bases not matched to a gene. Germline-derived CDR1 and CDR2 are MNHNS and SASEGT. The CDR3 is made up of 16 amino acids. CDR3 sequence reads: CASSDEVIAGLETQYF. CDR3 DNA sequence: TGTGCCAGCAGTGATGAGGTGATAGCGGGATTAGAGACCCAGTACTTC.

The V call is TRBV19, the J call TRBJ2-1; TRBD2 might be the D (6 bases). The germline V gene has CDR1 LNHDA and CDR2 SQIVND (reference sequence). This CDR3 is built from 14 residues. With 7 bases removed from V and 0 bases from J, the gap between germline ends came to 10 bases. In DNA form, the CDR3 reads TGTGCCAGTAACGTCGGGAGCTCCTACAATGAGCAGTTCTTC. Encoded protein: CASNVGSSYNEQFF.